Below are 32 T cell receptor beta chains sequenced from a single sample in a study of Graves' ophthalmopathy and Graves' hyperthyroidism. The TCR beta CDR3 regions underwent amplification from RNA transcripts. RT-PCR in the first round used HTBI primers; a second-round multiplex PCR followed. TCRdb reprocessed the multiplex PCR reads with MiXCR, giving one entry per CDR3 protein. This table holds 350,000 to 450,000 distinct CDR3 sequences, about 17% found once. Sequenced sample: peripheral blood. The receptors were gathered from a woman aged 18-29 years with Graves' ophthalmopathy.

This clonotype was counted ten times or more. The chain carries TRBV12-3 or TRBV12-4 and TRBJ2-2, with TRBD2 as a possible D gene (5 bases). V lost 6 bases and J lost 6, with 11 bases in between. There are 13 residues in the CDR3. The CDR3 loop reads CASSRGWPGELFF. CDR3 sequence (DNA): TGTGCCAGCAGCCGGGGTTGGCCCGGGGAGCTGTTTTTT.

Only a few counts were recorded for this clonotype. CDR3 DNA sequence: TGTGCCAGCAGTGGGTATCTCACGAACTATGGCTACACCTTC. This gives the protein CASSGYLTNYGYTF. The chain recombines TRBV6-1 with TRBJ1-2; D unresolved. Germline CDR1 reads MNHNS; CDR2 reads SASEGT. The CDR3 extends over 14 amino acids. V was shortened by 4 bases and J by 2 bases, with 11 bases between the two germline ends.

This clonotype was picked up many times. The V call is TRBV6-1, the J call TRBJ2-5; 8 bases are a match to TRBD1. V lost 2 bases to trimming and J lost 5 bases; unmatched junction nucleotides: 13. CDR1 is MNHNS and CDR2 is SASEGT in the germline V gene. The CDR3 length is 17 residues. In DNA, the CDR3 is TGTGCCAGCAGTGAACAGCGAAGGACAGGGAGTAGGGAGACCCAGTACTTC. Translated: CASSEQRRTGSRETQYF.

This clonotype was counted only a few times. CDR3 residues: CATLLGESHNEAFF. The CDR3 DNA reads as TGTGCTACCCTATTGGGAGAATCTCATAATGAAGCTTTCTTT. This chain joins TRBV6-1 and TRBJ1-1; no definite D call. Germline V gene data show CDR1 as MNHNS and CDR2 as SASEGT. The CDR3 is 14 amino acids.

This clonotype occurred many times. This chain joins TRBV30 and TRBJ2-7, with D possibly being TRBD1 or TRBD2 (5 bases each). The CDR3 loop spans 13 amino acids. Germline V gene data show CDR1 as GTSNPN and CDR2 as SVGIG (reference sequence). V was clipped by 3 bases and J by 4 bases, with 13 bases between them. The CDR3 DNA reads TGTGCCTGGAGGGGGGATGCAGCTTACGAGCAGTACTTC. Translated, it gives CAWRGDAAYEQYF.

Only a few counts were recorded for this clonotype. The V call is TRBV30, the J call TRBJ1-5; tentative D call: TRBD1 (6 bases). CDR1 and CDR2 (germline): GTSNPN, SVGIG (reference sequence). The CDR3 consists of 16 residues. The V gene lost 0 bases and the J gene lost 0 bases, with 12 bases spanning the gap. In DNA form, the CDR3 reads TGTGCCTGGAGTGTAGGGGGTACGAATAGCAATCAGCCCCAGCATTTT. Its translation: CAWSVGGTNSNQPQHF.

The CDR3 protein is CASSRPGQAFSYEQYF. CDR3 nucleotide sequence: TGTGCCAGCAGCCGACCGGGACAGGCGTTCTCCTACGAGCAGTACTTC. The V and J genes are TRBV6-2 or TRBV6-3 and TRBJ2-7, with TRBD1 matching over 8 bases. V shed 6 bases, J shed 0 bases, and the junction held 10 bases outside the gene matches. Germline V lookup: CDR1 MNHEY, CDR2 SVGEGT. This CDR3 is 16 amino acids long.

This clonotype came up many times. The CDR3, as DNA: TGTGCCAGCAGTTTTGACAGGGGGCTGTGGGAGACCCAGTACTTC. Residues: CASSFDRGLWETQYF. This chain uses TRBV6-5 with TRBJ2-5; 10 bases align to TRBD1. Germline CDR1 reads MNHEY; CDR2 reads SVGAGI. Trimming removed 4 bases from V and 5 bases from J; junction bases left unmatched: 7. The length of the CDR3 is 15 residues.

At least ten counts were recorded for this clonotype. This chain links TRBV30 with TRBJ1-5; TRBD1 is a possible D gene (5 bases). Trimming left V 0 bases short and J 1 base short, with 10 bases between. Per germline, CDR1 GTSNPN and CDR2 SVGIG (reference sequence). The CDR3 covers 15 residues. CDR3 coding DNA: TGTGCCTGGAGTGTCGGGACCGCCAGCAATCAGCCCCAGCATTTT. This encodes CAWSVGTASNQPQHF.

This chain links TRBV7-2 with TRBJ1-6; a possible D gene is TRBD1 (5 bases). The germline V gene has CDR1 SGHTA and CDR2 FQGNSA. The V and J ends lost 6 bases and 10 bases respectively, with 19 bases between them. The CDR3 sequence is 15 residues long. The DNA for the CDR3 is TGTGCCAGCAGTCAAGGAGGGGTAGGAGTCTCACCCCTCCACTTT. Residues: CASSQGGVGVSPLHF.

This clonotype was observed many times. CDR3 residues: CASSLFTSGKGGELFF. The DNA of the CDR3 is TGTGCCAGCAGCTTATTTACTAGCGGGAAGGGCGGGGAGCTGTTTTTT. The V and J genes are TRBV7-2 and TRBJ2-2; 10 bases are shared with TRBD2. Germline CDR1 is SGHTA and CDR2 is FQGNSA. The CDR3 is 16 residues long. Germline trimming cut 2 bases from V and 7 bases from J; bases unmatched to any gene: 7.

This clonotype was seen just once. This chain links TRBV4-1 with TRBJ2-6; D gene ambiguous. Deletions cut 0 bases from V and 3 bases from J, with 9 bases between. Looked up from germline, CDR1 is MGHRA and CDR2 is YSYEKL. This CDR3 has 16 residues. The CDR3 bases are TGCGCCAGCAGCCAAGAGAGGACCCTTGGGGCCAACGTCCTGACTTTC. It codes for CASSQERTLGANVLTF.

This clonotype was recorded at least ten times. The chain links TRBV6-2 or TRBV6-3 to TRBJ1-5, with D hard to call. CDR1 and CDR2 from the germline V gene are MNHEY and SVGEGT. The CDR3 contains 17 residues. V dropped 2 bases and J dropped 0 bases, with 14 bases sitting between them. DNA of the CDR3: TGTGCCAGCAGTTACGGTGGGTTCAAGGATAGCAATCAGCCCCAGCATTTT. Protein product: CASSYGGFKDSNQPQHF.

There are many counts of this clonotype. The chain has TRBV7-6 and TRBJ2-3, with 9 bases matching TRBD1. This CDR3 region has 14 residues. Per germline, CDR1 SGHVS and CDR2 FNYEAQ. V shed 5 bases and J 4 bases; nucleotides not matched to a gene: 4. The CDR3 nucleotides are TGTGCCAGCAGCAGGGACAGGGTCTCAGATACGCAGTATTTT. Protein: CASSRDRVSDTQYF.

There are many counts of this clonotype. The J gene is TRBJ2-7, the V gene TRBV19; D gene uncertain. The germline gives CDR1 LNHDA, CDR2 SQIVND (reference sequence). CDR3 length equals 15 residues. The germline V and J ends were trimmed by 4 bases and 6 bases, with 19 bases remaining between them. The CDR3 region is CASSKDLGTSVEQYF. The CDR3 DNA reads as TGTGCCAGTAGTAAGGACCTGGGAACTTCAGTCGAGCAGTACTTC.

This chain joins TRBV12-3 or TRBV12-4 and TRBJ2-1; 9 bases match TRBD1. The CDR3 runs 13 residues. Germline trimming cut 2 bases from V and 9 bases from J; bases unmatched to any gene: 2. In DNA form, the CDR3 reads TGTGCCAGCAGTTTAAACAGGGGGCGTGAGCAGTTCTTC. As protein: CASSLNRGREQFF.

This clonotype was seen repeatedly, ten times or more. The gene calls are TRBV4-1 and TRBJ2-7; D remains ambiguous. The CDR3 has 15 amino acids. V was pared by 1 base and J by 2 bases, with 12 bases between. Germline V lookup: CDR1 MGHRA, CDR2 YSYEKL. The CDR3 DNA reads TGCGCCAGCAGCCAAGTGGCCGTCCCAGCCTACGAGCAGTACTTC. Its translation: CASSQVAVPAYEQYF.

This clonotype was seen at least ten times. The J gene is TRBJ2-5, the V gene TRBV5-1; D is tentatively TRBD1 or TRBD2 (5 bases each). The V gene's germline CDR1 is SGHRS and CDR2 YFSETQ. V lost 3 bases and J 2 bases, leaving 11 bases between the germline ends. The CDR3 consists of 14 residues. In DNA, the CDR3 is TGCGCCAGCAGCTCCTGGGGGAGTCAAGAGACCCAGTACTTC. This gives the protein CASSSWGSQETQYF.

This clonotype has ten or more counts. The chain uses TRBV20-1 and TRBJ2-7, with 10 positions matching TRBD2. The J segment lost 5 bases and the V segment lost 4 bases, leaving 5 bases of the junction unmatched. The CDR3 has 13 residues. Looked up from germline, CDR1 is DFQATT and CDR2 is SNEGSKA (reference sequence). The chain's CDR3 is CSATLAGVNEQYF. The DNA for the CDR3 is TGCAGTGCTACCCTAGCGGGAGTTAACGAGCAGTACTTC.

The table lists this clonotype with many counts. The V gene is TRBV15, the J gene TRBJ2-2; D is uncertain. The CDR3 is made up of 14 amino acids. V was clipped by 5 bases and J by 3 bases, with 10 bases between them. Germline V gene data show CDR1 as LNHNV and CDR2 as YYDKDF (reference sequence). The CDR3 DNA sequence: TGTGCCACCAGCGGCCAGGTCCACACCGGGGAGCTGTTTTTT. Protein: CATSGQVHTGELFF.

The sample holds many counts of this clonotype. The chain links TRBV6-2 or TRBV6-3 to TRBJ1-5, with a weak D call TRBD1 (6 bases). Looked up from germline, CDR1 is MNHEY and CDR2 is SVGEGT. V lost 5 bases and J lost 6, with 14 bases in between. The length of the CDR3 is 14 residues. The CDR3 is CASSHTGPSQPQHF. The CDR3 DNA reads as TGTGCCAGCAGTCATACAGGGCCCAGTCAGCCCCAGCATTTT.

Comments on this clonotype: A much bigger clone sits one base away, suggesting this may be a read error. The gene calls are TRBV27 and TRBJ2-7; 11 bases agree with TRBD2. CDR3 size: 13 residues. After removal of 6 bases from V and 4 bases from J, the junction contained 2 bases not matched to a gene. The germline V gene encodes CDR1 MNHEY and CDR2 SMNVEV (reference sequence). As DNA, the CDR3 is TGTGCCAGCAGGACTAGCGGGATGTACGAGCAGTACTTC. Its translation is CASRTSGMYEQYF.

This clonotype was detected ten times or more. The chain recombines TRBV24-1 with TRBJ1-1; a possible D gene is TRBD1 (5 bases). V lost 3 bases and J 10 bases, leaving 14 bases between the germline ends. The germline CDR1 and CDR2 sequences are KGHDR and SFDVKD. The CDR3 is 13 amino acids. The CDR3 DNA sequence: TGTGCCACCAGTGATCCCGTGAAGGGGAGAGCTTTCTTT. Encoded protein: CATSDPVKGRAFF.

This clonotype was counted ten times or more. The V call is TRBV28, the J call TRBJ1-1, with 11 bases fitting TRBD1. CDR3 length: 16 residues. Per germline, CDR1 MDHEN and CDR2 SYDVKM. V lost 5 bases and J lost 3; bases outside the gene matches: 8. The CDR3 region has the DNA TGTGCCAGCAGTGAATCGCGGGGACAGGGGGACACTGAAGCTTTCTTT. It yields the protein CASSESRGQGDTEAFF.

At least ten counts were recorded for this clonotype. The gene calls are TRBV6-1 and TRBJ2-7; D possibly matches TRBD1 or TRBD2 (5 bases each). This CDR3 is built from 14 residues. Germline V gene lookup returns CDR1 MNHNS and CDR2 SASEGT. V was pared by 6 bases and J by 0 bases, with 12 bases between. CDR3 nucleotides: TGTGCCAGCAGGGGACGGCTAAGCTCCTACGAGCAGTACTTC. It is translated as CASRGRLSSYEQYF.

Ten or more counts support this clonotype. The CDR3, as DNA: TGTGCCAGCAGCGGCTACTACTCCCTGGGGGAGCAGTACTTC. It codes for CASSGYYSLGEQYF. The chain joins TRBV27 to TRBJ2-7, with D unresolved. Trimming removed 6 bases from V and 7 bases from J, with 19 bases in between. The CDR3 loop spans 14 amino acids. Germline V CDR1 and CDR2: MNHEY, SMNVEV (reference sequence).

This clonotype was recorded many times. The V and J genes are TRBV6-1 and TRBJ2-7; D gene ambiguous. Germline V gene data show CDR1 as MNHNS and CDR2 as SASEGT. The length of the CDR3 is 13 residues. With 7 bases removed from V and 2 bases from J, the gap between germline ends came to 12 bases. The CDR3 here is CASILTFAYEQYF. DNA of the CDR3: TGTGCCAGCATCTTGACTTTCGCCTACGAGCAGTACTTC.

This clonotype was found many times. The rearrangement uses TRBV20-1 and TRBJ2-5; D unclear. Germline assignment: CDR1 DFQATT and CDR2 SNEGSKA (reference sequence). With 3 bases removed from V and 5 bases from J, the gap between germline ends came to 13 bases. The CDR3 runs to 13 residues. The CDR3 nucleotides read TGCAGTGCTAGTTCGGCCCTTAGGGAGACCCAGTACTTC. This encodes CSASSALRETQYF.

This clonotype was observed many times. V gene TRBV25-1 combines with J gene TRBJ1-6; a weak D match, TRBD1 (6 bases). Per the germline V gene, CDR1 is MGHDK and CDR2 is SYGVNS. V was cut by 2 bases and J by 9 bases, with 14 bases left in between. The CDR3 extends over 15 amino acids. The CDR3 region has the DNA TGTGCCAGCAGTGAAGAAGGCAGGGGCATTTCACCCCTCCACTTT. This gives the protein CASSEEGRGISPLHF.

Here the CDR3 reads CASTRGLAAASYEQYF. CDR3 nucleotide sequence: TGTGCCAGCACTAGAGGACTAGCGGCTGCCTCCTACGAGCAGTACTTC. The rearrangement uses TRBV6-1 and TRBJ2-7, with 10 bases identical to TRBD2. The germline V gene encodes CDR1 MNHNS and CDR2 SASEGT. The CDR3 is 16 amino acids. J was trimmed by 0 bases and V by 7 bases; bases with no gene match: 9.

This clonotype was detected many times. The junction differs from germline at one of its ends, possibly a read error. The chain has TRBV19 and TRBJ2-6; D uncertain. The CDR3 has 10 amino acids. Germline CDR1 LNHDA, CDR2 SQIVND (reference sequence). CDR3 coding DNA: TGCGCCTCTGGGGCCAACGTCCTGACTTTC. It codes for CASGANVLTF.

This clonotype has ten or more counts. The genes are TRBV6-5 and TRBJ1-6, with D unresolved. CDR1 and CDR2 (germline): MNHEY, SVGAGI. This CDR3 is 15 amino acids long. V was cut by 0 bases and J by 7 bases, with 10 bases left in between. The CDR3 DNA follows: TGTGCCAGCAGTTACTCTTGGACGGGAAATTCACCCCTCCACTTT. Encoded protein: CASSYSWTGNSPLHF.